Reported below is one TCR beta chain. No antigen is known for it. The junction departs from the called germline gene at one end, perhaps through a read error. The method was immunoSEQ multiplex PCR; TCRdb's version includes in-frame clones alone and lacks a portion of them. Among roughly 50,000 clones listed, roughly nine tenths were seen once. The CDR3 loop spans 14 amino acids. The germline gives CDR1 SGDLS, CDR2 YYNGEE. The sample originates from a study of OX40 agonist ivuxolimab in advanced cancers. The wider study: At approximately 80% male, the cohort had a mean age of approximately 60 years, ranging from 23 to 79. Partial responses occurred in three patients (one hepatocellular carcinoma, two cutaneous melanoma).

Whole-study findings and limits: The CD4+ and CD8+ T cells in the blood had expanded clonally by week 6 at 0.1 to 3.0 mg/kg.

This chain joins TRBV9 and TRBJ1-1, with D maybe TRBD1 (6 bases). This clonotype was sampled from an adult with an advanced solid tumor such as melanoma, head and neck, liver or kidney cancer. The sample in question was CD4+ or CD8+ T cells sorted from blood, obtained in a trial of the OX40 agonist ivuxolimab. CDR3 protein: CVSSTRTENTEAFF. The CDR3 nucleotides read TGTGTCAGCAGCACGCGGACAGAGAACACTGAAGCTTTCTTT.